This T cell receptor beta chain was found in a study of T cells in Graves' hyperthyroidism and ophthalmopathy. This CDR3 region has 12 residues. The V end lost 4 bases, the J end lost 1 base, and 3 bases lay between the germline ends. In germline, CDR1 is KGHDR, CDR2 SFDVKD. At least ten counts were recorded for this clonotype. RNA transcripts provided the source from which TCR beta CDR3 regions were amplified. During a first-round RT-PCR of the TCR CDR3, the HTBI primer set was used. From the multiplex PCR reads, TCRdb called clonotypes with MiXCR, one entry per CDR3 protein. The table shows about 560,000 distinct CDR3 sequences, with roughly a sixth occurring only once. The hyperthyroidism patients had all been newly diagnosed, and their disease duration was under 2 months. Their ages ranged from 18 to 65 years.

The sequencing sample was made of blood. The receptor was derived from a woman under 30 with Graves' hyperthyroidism. The chain links TRBV24-1 to TRBJ1-2; D call uncertain. The CDR3 here is CATSDFNYGYTF. The CDR3 bases are TGTGCCACCAGTGACTTTAACTATGGCTACACCTTC.